This T cell receptor (beta chain) was obtained from a study of shared clonotypes between healthy human individuals. Notes on the study in general: Naive CD4 clonotypes overlapped across a handful of donors at around 4.7%.

Deletions cut 0 bases from V and 4 bases from J, with 7 bases between. Germline CDR1 is GTSNPN and CDR2 is SVGIG (reference sequence). The CDR3 contains 13 residues. The assay was immunoSEQ multiplex PCR, and TCRdb's table has in-frame clones only and misses some. The sample has some 2.4 million clones, roughly 93% seen once. The donors were adults (healthy and HIV-negative) with no recent acute infections or vaccinations. Each sample came from a Caucasian adult donor living in Nashville, Tennessee. This clone came up once. What it binds is not known. This specimen includes other DNA sequences encoding the same CDR3.

The chain joins TRBV30 to TRBJ1-5; D is possibly TRBD1 (5 bases). This TCR came from a man aged 18 to 29 in good health. Some clones in this sample may be carry-over from other donors' samples. Material: naive CD4+ T cells from PBMCs. Subset noted: CD45RA+ positively selected. CDR3 amino acids: CAWSVQVNQPQHF. The CDR3 nucleotides read TGTGCCTGGAGTGTACAGGTGAATCAGCCCCAGCATTTT.